The 2 T cell receptor beta chains listed next were all sequenced from one sample in a study of T cells in women clearing cervical HPV infection. Repertoires were generated with immunoSEQ multiplex PCR, while TCRdb's copy carries only in-frame clones and drops some. The listing records about 35,000 clones. Sequenced input: blood buffy coat. Receptors were obtained from a woman aged 18-69 years with a cervical HPV16 infection that either progressed to CIN3+ or cleared (not recorded which).

Turning to this clone: From the germline J gene comes the end of the CDR3, since the read stops 3 residues before it. V and J are TRBV19 and TRBJ2-2; weak D call: TRBD1 (5 bases). CDR1 and CDR2 (germline): LNHDA, SQIVND (reference sequence). This CDR3 has 16 residues. The V gene lost 0 bases and the J gene lost 0 bases, with 8 bases spanning the gap. The sequenced CDR3 bases are TGTGCCAGTAGTATAGACAGGGCAGCGAACACCGGGGAG. Protein product: CASSIDRAANTGE. The complete CDR3 sequence is CASSIDRAANTGELFF.

Concerning this clone itself: The read comes to an end 3 residues before the CDR3 does, leaving the germline J gene to fill in the end. The V and J genes are TRBV15 and TRBJ2-5; 9 bases align to TRBD2. The CDR3 extends over 14 amino acids. Germline loops: CDR1 LNHNV, CDR2 YYDKDF (reference sequence). The junction had 6 bases not matched to a gene; V was cut back by 5 bases and J by 5 bases. The CDR3 loop is CATSLRGGGETQYF. Partial CDR3 DNA: TGTGCCACCAGCTTGCGGGGGGGCGGGGAGACC. The full variable domain, completed using reference TRBV15 and TRBJ2-5, is DAMVIQNPRYQVTQFGKPVTLSCSQTLNHNVMYWYQQKSSQAPKLLFHYYDKDFNNEADTPDNFQSRRPNTSFCFLDIRSPGLGDTAMYLCATSLRGGGETQYFGPGTRLLVL.